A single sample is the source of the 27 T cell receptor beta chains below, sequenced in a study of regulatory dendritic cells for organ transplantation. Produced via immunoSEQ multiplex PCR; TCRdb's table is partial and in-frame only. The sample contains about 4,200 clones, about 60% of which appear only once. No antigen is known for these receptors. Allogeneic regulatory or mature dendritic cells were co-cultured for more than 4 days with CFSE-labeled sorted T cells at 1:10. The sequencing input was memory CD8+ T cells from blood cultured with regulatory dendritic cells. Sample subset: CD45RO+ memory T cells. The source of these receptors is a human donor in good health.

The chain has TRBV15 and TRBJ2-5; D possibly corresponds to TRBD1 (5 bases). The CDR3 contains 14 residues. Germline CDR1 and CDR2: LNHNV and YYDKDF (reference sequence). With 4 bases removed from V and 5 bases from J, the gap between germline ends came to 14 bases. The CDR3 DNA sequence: TGTGCCACCAGCATGGGTAGGGGTGGTGAGACCCAGTACTTC. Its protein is CATSMGRGGETQYF.

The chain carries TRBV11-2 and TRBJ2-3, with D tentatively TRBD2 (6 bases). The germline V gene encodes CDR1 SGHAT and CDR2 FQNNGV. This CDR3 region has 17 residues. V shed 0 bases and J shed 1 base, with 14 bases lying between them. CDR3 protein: CASSLEVGRGRTDTQYF. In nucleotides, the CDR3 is TGTGCCAGCAGCTTAGAGGTGGGGCGGGGCCGCACAGATACGCAGTATTTT. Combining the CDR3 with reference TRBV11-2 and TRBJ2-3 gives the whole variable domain EAGVAQSPRYKIIEKRQSVAFWCNPISGHATLYWYQQILGQGPKLLIQFQNNGVVDDSQLPKDRFSAERLKGVDSTLKIQPAKLEDSAVYLCASSLEVGRGRTDTQYFGPGTRLTVL.

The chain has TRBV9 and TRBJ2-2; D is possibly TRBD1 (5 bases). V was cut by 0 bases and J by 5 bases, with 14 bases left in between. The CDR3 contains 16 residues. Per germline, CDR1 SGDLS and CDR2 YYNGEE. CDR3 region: CASSVGPGSATGELFF. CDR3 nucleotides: TGTGCCAGCAGCGTAGGTCCAGGGTCCGCGACCGGGGAGCTGTTTTTT.

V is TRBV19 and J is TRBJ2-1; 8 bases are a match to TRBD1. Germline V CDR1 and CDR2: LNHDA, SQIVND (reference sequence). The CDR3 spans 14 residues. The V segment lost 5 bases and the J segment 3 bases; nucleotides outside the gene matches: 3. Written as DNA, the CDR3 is TGTGCCAGTAGTCTAGGGACAGGCTACAATGAGCAGTTCTTC. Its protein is CASSLGTGYNEQFF.

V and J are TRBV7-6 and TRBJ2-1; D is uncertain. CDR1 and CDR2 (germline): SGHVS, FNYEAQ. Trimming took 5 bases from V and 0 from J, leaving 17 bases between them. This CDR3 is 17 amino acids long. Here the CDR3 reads CASSAKPPVSSYNEQFF. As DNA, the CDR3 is TGTGCCAGCAGCGCCAAGCCCCCGGTGAGCTCCTACAATGAGCAGTTCTTC. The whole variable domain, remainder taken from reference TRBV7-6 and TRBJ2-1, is GAGVSQSPRYKVTKRGQDVALRCDPISGHVSLYWYRQALGQGPEFLTYFNYEAQQDKSGLPNDRFSAERPEGSISTLTIQRTEQRDSAMYRCASSAKPPVSSYNEQFFGPGTRLTVL.

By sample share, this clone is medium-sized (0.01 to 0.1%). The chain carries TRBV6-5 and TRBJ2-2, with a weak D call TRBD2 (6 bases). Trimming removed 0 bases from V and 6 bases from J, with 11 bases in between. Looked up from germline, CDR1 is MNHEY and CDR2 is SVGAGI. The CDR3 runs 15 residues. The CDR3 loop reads CASSYSEGMAGELFF. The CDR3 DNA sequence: TGTGCCAGCAGTTACTCGGAGGGAATGGCCGGGGAGCTGTTTTTT.

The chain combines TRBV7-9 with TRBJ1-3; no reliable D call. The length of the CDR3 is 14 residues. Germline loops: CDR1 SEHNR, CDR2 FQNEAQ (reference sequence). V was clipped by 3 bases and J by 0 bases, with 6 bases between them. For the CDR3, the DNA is TGTGCCAGCAGCTTCGGGAACTCTGGAAACACCATATATTTT. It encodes CASSFGNSGNTIYF.

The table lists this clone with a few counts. The CDR3 DNA follows: TGTGCCAGCAGGGCGGGGGGGGTCGGGGAGCAGTTCTTC. The encoded protein is CASRAGGVGEQFF. V is TRBV5-4 and J is TRBJ2-1; 9 nucleotides match TRBD2. CDR1 SGHNT and CDR2 YYREEE come from the germline V gene (reference sequence). The V and J ends lost 5 bases and 10 bases, in that order; junction bases with no gene match: 7. This CDR3 comprises 13 residues.

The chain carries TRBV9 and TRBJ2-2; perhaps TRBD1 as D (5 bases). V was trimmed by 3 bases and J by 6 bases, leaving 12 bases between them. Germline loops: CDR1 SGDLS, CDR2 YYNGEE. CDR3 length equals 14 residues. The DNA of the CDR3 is TGTGCCAGCAGCGCTCCCCGACAGTCCGGGGAGCTGTTTTTT. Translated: CASSAPRQSGELFF.

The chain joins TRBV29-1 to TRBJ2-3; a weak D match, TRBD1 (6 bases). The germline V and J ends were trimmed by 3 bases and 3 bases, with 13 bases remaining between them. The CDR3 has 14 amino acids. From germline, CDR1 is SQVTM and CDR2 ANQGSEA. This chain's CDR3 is CSVDGGAWTDTQYF. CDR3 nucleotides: TGCAGCGTTGATGGGGGCGCATGGACAGATACGCAGTATTTT.

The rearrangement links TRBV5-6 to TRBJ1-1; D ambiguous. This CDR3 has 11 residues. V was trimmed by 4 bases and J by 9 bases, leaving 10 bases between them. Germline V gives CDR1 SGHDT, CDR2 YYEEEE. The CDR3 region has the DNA TGTGCCAGCAGCCTAGCGGGGAAAGCTTTCTTT. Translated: CASSLAGKAFF.

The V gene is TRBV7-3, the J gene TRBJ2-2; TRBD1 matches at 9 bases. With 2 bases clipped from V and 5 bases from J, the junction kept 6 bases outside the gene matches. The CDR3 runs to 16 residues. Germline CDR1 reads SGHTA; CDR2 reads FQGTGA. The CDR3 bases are TGTGCCAGCAGCTTATCGTGGACAGGGGTAACCGGGGAGCTGTTTTTT. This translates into CASSLSWTGVTGELFF.

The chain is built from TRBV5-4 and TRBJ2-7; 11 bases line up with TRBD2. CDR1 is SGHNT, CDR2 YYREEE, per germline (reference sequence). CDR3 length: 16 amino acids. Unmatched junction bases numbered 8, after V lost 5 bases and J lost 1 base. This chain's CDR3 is CASSFTSGGPSYEQYF. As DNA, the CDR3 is TGTGCCAGCAGTTTTACTAGCGGGGGTCCATCCTACGAGCAGTACTTC.

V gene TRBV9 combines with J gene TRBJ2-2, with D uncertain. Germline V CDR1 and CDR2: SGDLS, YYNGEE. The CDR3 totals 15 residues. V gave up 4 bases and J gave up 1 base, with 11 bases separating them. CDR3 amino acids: CASSPTWLNTGELFF. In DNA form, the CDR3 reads TGTGCCAGCAGCCCGACTTGGCTGAACACCGGGGAGCTGTTTTTT. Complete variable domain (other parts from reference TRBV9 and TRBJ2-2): DSGVTQTPKHLITATGQRVTLRCSPRSGDLSVYWYQQSLDQGLQFLIQYYNGEERAKGNILERFSAQQFPDLHSELNLSSLELGDSALYFCASSPTWLNTGELFFGEGSRLTVL.

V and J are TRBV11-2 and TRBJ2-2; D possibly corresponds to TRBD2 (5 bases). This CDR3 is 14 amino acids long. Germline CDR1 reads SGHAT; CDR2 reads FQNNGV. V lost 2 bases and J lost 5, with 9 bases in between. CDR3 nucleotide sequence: TGTGCCAGCAGCTTAACGCCGGGGACCGGGGAGCTGTTTTTT. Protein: CASSLTPGTGELFF.

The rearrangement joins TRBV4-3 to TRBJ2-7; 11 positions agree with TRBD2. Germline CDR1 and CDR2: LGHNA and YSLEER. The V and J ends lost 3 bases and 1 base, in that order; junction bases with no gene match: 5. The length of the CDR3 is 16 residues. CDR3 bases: TGCGCCAGCAGCCAGATAGCGGGGGGGCCATCCTACGAGCAGTACTTC. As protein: CASSQIAGGPSYEQYF.

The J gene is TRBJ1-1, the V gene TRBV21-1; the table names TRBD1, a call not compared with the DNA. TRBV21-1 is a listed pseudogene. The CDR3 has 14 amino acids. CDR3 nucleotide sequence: TGTGCCAGCAGCAAAGGTCAGAGGGGGCCTGAAGCTTTCTTT. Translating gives CASSKGQRGPEAFF.

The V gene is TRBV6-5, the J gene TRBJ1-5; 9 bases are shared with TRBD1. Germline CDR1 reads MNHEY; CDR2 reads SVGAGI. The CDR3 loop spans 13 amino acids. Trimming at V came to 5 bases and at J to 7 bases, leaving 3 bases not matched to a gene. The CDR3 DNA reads TGTGCCAGCAGTACAGGGGGCCCACAGCCCCAGCATTTT. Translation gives CASSTGGPQPQHF.

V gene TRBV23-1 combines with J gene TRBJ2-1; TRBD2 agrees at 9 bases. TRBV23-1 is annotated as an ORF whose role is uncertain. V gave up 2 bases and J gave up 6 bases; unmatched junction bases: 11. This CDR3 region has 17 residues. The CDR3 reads CASSQRAGGPNCNEQFF. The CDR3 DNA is TGCGCCAGCAGTCAACGGGCGGGGGGGCCGAATTGCAATGAGCAGTTCTTC.

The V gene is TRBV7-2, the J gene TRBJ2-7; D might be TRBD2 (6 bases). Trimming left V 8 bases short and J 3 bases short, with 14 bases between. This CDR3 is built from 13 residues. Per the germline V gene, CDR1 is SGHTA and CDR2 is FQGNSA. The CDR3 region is CASGGSADYEQYF. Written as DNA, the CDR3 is TGTGCCAGCGGGGGGAGTGCCGACTACGAGCAGTACTTC.

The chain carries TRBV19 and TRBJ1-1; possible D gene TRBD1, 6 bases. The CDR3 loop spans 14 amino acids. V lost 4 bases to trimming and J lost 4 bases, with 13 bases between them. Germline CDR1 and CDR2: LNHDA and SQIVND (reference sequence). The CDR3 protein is CASSTGGQITEAFF. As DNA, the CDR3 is TGTGCCAGTAGTACCGGGGGGCAGATCACTGAAGCTTTCTTT.

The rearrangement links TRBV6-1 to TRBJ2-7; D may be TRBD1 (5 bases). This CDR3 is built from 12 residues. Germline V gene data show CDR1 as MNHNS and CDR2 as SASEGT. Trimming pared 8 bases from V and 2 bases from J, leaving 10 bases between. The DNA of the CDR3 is TGTGCCAGCGGGGCAGGCGCCTACGAGCAGTACTTC. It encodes CASGAGAYEQYF.

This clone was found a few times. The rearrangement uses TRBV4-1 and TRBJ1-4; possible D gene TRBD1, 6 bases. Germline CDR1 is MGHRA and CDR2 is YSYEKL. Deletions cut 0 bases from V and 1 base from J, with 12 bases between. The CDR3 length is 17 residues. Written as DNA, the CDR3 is TGCGCCAGCAGCCAAGAGGGGCTCAGGGGAACTAATGAAAAACTGTTTTTT. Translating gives CASSQEGLRGTNEKLFF.

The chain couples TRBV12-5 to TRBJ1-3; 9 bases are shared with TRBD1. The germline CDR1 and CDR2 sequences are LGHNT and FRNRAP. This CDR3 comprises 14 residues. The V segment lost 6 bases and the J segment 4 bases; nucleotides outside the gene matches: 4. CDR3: CASGGQGRGNTIYF. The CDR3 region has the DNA TGTGCTAGTGGGGGACAGGGTCGAGGAAACACCATATATTTT.

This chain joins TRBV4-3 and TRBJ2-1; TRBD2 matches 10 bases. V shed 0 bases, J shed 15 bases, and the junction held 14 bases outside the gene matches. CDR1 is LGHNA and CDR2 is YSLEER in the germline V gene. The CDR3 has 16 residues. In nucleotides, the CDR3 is TGCGCCAGCAGCCAAGATCTAGGGCTAGCGGGGGCAGGGCTGTTCTTC. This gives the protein CASSQDLGLAGAGLFF.

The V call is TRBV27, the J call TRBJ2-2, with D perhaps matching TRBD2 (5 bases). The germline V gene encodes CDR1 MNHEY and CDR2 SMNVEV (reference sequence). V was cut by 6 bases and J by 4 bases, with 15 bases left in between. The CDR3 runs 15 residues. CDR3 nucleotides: TGTGCCAGCAGCCCTGTTATCCGGGGCACCGGGGAGCTGTTTTTT. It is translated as CASSPVIRGTGELFF.

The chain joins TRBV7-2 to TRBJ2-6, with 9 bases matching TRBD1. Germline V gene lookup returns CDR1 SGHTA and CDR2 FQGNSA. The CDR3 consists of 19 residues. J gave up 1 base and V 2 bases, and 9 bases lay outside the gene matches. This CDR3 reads CASSLTPGQGLSGANVLTF. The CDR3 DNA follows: TGTGCCAGCAGCTTAACCCCGGGACAGGGTTTATCTGGGGCCAACGTCCTGACTTTC.